The T cell receptor (beta chain) under discussion was sequenced for a study of cytomegalovirus exposure and HLA in healthy donors. The PCR used 60 Vbeta and 13 Jbeta primers. Profiled with immunoSEQ multiplex PCR; TCRdb holds only in-frame clones, not every one. Here the sample spans hundreds of thousands of clones, approximately 90% being singletons. Remarks on this clone: Its cognate antigen is unknown.

Study-wide results and caveats: Most sequenced TCRs were rare (though some public TCRs occurred in many donors). Common viral pathogens seemed, in a later analysis, to connect with several of the most significant clusters.

The TCR sequence derives from a woman younger than 35 in good health and CMV-seronegative. Sequencing was done on a sample of PBMCs.

CDR3 amino acids: CASSLSGVAIYF. DNA for the CDR3: TGTGCCAGCAGTTTATCAGGGGTCGCCATATATTTT. The chain couples TRBV28 to TRBJ1-3, with a weak D call TRBD1 (6 bases). The CDR3 is 12 residues long. Trimming pared 1 base from V and 11 bases from J, leaving 9 bases between. The germline CDR1 and CDR2 sequences are MDHEN and SYDVKM.